This T cell receptor beta chain emerged from a study of metastatic and nonmetastatic thyroid tumors. Study details: The comparison covered peripheral blood and tumor or nodule tissue in malignant and benign thyroid patients.

Through MiXCR, TCRdb re-clonotyped the PCR reads. The table has about 39,000 clones, roughly 15% seen once. The CDR3 extends over 15 amino acids. CDR1 is SGDLS and CDR2 is YYNGEE in the germline V gene. Between the trimmed V and J ends, which lost 0 bases and 5 bases, there was a span of 14 bases. Each patient came to thyroid surgery without any prior treatment (of any kind). This TCR derives from a female donor with papillary thyroid cancer or a benign thyroid nodule (not recorded which). Some clones in this sample may be carry-over from other donors' samples. The sample taken for sequencing was blood. V is TRBV9 and J is TRBJ2-5; D could derive from TRBD1 or TRBD2 (5 bases each). CDR3: CASSVDGMQGETQYF. The CDR3 DNA reads TGTGCCAGCAGCGTAGACGGGATGCAGGGCGAGACCCAGTACTTC. Together with reference TRBV9 and TRBJ2-5, the CDR3 gives the full variable domain: DSGVTQTPKHLITATGQRVTLRCSPRSGDLSVYWYQQSLDQGLQFLIQYYNGEERAKGNILERFSAQQFPDLHSELNLSSLELGDSALYFCASSVDGMQGETQYFGPGTRLLVL.